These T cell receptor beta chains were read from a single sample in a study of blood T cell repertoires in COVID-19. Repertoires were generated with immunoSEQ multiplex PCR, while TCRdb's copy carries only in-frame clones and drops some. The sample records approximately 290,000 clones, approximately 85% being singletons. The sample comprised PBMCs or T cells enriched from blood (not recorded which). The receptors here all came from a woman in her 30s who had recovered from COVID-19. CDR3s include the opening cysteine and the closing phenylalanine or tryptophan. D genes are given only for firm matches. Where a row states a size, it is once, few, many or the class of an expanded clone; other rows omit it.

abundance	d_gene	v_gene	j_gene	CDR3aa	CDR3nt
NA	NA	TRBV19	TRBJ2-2	CASSLLSGFQLFF	TGTGCCAGTAGTCTCCTCTCCGGGTTTCAGCTGTTTTTT
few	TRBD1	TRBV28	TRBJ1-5	CASSQTGDYSNQPQHF	TGTGCCAGCAGTCAAACAGGGGATTATAGCAATCAGCCCCAGCATTTT
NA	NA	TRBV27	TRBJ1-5	CASSLSSYSNQPQHF	TGTGCCAGCAGTTTATCGTCCTATAGCAATCAGCCCCAGCATTTT
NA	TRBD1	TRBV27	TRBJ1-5	CASCWDRANYSNQPQHF	TGTGCCAGCTGTTGGGACAGGGCTAACTATAGCAATCAGCCCCAGCATTTT
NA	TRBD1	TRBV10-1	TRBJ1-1	CASSEGQGLRNTEAFF	TGCGCCAGCAGTGAAGGACAGGGGTTAAGGAACACTGAAGCTTTCTTT
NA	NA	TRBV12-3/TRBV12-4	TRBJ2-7	CASSFSPYEQYF	TGTGCCAGCAGTTTTAGTCCTTACGAGCAGTACTTC
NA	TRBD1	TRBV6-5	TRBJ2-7	CASRRWGQGSYEQYF	TGTGCCAGTCGCAGGTGGGGACAGGGCTCCTACGAGCAGTACTTC
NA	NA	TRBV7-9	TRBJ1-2	CASSLVQGYGYTF	TGTGCCAGCAGCTTAGTCCAGGGTTACGGCTACACCTTC
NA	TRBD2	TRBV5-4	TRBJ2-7	CASSAGGNAYEQYF	TGTGCCAGCAGCGCCGGGGGGAACGCCTACGAGCAGTACTTC
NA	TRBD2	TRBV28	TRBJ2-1	CASTSPTSAGYNEQFF	TGTGCCAGCACGTCCCCAACTAGCGCCGGCTACAATGAGCAGTTCTTC
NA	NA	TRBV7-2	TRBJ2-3	CASSPSLDTQYF	TGTGCCAGCAGCCCTAGCCTGGATACGCAGTATTTT
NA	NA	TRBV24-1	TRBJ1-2	CATSGTGDGYTF	TGTGCCACCTCAGGTACCGGTGATGGCTACACCTTC
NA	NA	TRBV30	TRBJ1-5	CAWSVDGYNQPQHF	TGTGCCTGGAGTGTAGACGGGTACAATCAGCCCCAGCATTTT
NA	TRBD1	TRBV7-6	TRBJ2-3	CASSLPWTGGTDTQYF	TGTGCCAGCAGCTTGCCCTGGACAGGGGGCACAGATACGCAGTATTTT
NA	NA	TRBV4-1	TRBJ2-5	CASSQVSIAVQETQYF	TGCGCCAGCAGCCAAGTTTCCATAGCAGTTCAAGAGACCCAGTACTTC
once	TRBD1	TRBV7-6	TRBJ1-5	CASSPTGRGQPQHF	TGTGCCAGCAGCCCGACAGGGAGAGGTCAGCCCCAGCATTTT
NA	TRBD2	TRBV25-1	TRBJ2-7	CASSEFRGGSYEQYF	TGTGCCAGCAGTGAATTCCGGGGGGGCTCCTACGAGCAGTACTTC
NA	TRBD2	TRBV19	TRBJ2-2	CASRHAPGLGATGELFF	TGTGCCAGTCGACATGCGCCGGGACTAGGGGCCACCGGGGAGCTGTTTTTT
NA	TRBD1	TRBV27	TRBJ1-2	CASSLTRQGGSSGYGYTF	TGTGCCAGCAGTTTAACCCGACAGGGGGGGAGTTCGGGATATGGCTACACCTTC
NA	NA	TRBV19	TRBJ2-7	CASSGAKYSYEQYF	TGTGCCAGTAGTGGAGCAAAATACTCCTACGAGCAGTACTTC
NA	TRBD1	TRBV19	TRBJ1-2	CASIGTGTDGYTF	TGTGCCAGTATCGGGACAGGGACAGACGGCTACACCTTC
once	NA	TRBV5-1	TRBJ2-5	CASSRRGGPSAQETQYF	TGCGCCAGCAGCAGAAGGGGGGGCCCATCGGCACAGGAGACCCAGTACTTC
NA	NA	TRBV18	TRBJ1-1	CASSPTRDTEAFF	TGTGCCAGCTCACCCACTCGGGACACTGAAGCTTTCTTT
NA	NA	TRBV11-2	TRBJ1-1	CATPTGSGAFF	TGTGCCACCCCGACAGGCTCAGGGGCTTTCTTT
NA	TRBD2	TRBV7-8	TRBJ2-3	CASTLAGYADTQYF	TGTGCCAGCACTCTAGCGGGGTATGCAGATACGCAGTATTTT
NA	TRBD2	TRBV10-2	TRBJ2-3	CASMAAGGPRDTQYF	TGCGCCAGCATGGCCGCGGGAGGGCCTAGAGATACGCAGTATTTT
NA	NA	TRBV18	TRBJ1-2	CASSSYVDYGYTF	TGTGCCAGCTCATCCTACGTGGACTATGGCTACACCTTC
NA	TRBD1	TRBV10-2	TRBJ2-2	CASGTGPNTGELFF	TGCGCCAGCGGGACAGGGCCGAACACCGGGGAGCTGTTTTTT
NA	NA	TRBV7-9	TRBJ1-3	CASSQQGTSGNTIYF	TGTGCCAGCAGCCAACAGGGCACCTCTGGAAACACCATATATTTT
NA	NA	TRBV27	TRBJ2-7	CASSFYIAAGIRYYEQYF	TGTGCCAGCAGTTTTTACATCGCGGCGGGAATCCGCTACTACGAGCAGTACTTC
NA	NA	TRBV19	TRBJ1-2	CASSRGGGTYGYTF	TGTGCCAGTAGTAGGGGCGGCGGTACCTATGGCTACACCTTC
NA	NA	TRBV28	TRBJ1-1	CASSLPGRENTEAFF	TGTGCCAGCAGCCTCCCCGGGAGGGAGAACACTGAAGCTTTCTTT
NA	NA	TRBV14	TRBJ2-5	CASSPGRQETQYF	TGTGCCAGCAGCCCCGGTCGTCAAGAGACCCAGTACTTC
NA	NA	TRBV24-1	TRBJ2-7	CATSDSGRGYYEQYF	TGTGCCACCAGTGATTCGGGCCGGGGTTACTACGAGCAGTACTTC
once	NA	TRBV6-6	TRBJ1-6	CASSYSYSPLHF	TGTGCCAGCAGTTACAGCTATTCACCCCTCCACTTT
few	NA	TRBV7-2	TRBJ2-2	CASSYGTPVTGELFF	TGTGCCAGCAGCTACGGGACTCCTGTAACCGGGGAGCTGTTTTTT
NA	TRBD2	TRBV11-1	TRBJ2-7	CASSGRAGGPEEQYF	TGTGCCAGCAGTGGAAGGGCGGGAGGGCCGGAAGAGCAGTACTTC
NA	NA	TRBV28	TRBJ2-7	CASSPYFGGAYEQYF	TGTGCCAGCAGTCCCTATTTCGGGGGAGCCTACGAGCAGTACTTC
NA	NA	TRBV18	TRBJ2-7	CASSTGQKYEQYF	TGTGCCAGCTCAACCGGACAGAAGTACGAGCAGTACTTC
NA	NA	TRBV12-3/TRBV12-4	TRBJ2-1	CASRGGYNEQFF	TGTGCCAGCAGGGGGGGTTACAATGAGCAGTTCTTC
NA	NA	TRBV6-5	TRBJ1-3	CASISGRGNTIYF	TGTGCCAGCATATCAGGTCGAGGAAACACCATATATTTT
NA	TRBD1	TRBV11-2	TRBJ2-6	CASSLLQGMSSGANVLTF	TGTGCCAGCAGCTTACTACAGGGGATGAGCTCTGGGGCCAACGTCCTGACTTTC
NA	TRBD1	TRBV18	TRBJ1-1	CASSLGQGKNTEAFF	TGTGCCAGCTCATTAGGACAGGGCAAGAACACTGAAGCTTTCTTT
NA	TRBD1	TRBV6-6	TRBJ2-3	CASSYRGGTDTQYF	TGTGCCAGCAGTTACCGAGGGGGCACAGATACACAGTATTTT
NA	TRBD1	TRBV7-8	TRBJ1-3	CASSLPPRTGERSGNTIYF	TGTGCCAGCAGCTTACCACCCCGGACAGGGGAGAGGTCTGGAAACACCATATATTTT
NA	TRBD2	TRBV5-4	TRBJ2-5	CASSPGLAGGPEETQYF	TGTGCCAGCAGCCCGGGACTAGCGGGGGGGCCGGAGGAGACCCAGTACTTC
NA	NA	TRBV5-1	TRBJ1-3	CASSLQGAGNTIYF	TGCGCCAGCAGCTTACAGGGAGCTGGAAACACCATATATTTT
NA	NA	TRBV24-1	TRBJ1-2	CATATREEYGYTF	TGTGCCACCGCGACCCGGGAAGAGTATGGCTACACCTTC